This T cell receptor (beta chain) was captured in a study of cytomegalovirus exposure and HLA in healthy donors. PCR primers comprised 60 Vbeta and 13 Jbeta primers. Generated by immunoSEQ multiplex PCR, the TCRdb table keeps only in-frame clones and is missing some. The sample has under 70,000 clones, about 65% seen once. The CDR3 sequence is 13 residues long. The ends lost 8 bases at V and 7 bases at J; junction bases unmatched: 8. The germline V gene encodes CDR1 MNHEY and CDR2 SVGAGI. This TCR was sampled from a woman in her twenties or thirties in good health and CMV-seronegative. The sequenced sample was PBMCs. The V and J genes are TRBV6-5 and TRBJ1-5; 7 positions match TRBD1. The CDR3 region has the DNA TGTGCCAGCGGTCAGGGGGGAAACCAGCCCCAGCATTTT. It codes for CASGQGGNQPQHF.